This TCR beta chain originates from a study of blood T cells in healthy people across ages (dated by TCRdb to between 2014 and 2016). Some background on the complete study: In model experiments, template switching captured roughly one uniquely barcoded TCR beta cDNA molecule for every two T cells. The study measured age-related changes in TCR beta repertoire diversity using deep sequencing normalized with unique cDNA molecular identifiers. For two donors (one aged 18 to 29 and one aged 80 or older), the study analyzed two additional independent replicas of 1 million unique cDNA reads from the same blood draw. To avoid experimental bias, donors of different ages were distributed randomly across sequencing lanes. Donors were grouped into four age groups: young (average about 15 years), middle-aged (under 40), aged (around 56) and long-lived (approximately 81). Findings and caveats that apply to the study as a whole: Because donor CMV infection status was unknown, age-related changes in expanded clonotypes were potentially confounded. Since profiling was done on bulk unsorted PBMCs, naive and antigen-experienced compartments could not be conclusively compared. As age increased, observed TCR beta diversity per million T cells dropped in a roughly linear way, and a significant reduction was already evident by age about 40. Compared with the aged group, the long-lived group had more naive CD4+ T cells, fewer expanded clones and increased TCR diversity, a pattern suggesting age selection. Estimates of total diversity based on one million sequenced T cells were regarded as lower bounds and as underestimates. A strong correlation was found between observed TCR beta diversity and the percentage of naive T cells measured by flow cytometry.

Receptors were amplified or captured by 5' RACE. TCRdb names Illumina HiSeq 2500 as the instrument used. A second about 7 to 12 cycle PCR used a sample-barcoded 5' primer and a J-beta primer mix. A unique molecular identifier was introduced onto each TCR beta cDNA molecule by a template-switch 5' adaptor carrying 12 random nucleotides. Each sample yielded at least 3 million CDR3-containing paired-end reads. The Mint cDNA synthesis kit, primed by a TRBC-specific oligonucleotide, was used to synthesize first-strand cDNA from all RNA. After uracil-DNA glycosylase treatment, a first 18-cycle PCR used universal primers M1SS and BC2_uni_R on all cDNA. The study's processing was this. Each sample was normalized by randomly selecting 1 million high-quality reads, each carrying a distinct molecular identifier. Reads sharing molecular identifiers were discarded rather than binned into consensus sequences. MiTCR, set to a Q25 quality threshold and the strictest error-elimination algorithm, was used for CDR3 identification, clonotype clustering and error correction. A nonparametric unseen species model with Euler transformation was used to estimate lower-bound total TCR beta diversity. The public reads were reprocessed in TCRdb via fastp at Q25 and MiXCR, keeping in-frame beta chains. Each CDR3 protein appears once, grouped with its most common genes and DNA. The V and J calls follow TCRdb's processing rather than the paper's. For this sample there are 1.4 million or so distinct CDR3 sequences; 42% appear just once. Less than 5% of the sample rests with the top ten.

Only a few counts were recorded for this clonotype. It has no known antigen specificity. Nothing much larger sits one base from this clone, and base qualities are not available. The donors were a few dozen Caucasian individuals from Russia, aged roughly 6 to 100 years, who were systemically healthy. Approximately 10 milliliters of peripheral blood were collected from each donor into EDTA-treated Vacutainer tubes. Ficoll-Paque density-gradient centrifugation was used to isolate PBMCs, with at least 6 million obtained per sample. Trizol reagent was used to extract total RNA from PBMCs, with at least 5.5 micrograms per sample. The percentages of naive CD45RAhigh/CD27high T cells were determined by flow cytometry on a PBMC aliquot from every donor. Including cysteine and phenylalanine, the CDR3 has 14 amino acids. CDR3 DNA only is kept here, 42 bases in frame from base 1. V is shortened by 4 bases, J by 0 bases, and the region joining them spans 9 bases. For CDR1 and CDR2, the germline V gene lists LGHNA and YSLEER.

The source material was blood. The receptor was isolated from a woman between 18 and 29 years old in good health. This sequence uses TRBV4-3 and TRBJ1-2; no confident D gene assignment can be made. The CDR3 reads CASSPARANYGYTF. At the DNA level, the sequence is TGCGCCAGCAGCCCGGCGCGGGCTAACTATGGCTACACCTTC.